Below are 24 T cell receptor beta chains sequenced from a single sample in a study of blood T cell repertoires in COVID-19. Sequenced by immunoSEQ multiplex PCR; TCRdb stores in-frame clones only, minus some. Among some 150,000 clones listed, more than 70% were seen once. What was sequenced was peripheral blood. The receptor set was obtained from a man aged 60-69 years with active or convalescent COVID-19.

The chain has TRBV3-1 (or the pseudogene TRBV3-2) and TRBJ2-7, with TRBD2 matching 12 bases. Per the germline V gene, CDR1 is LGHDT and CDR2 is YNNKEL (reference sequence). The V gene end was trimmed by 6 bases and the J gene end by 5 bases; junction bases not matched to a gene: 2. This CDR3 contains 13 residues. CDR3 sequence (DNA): TGTGCCAGCAGAACTAGCGGGAGGAACGAGCAGTACTTC. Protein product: CASRTSGRNEQYF.

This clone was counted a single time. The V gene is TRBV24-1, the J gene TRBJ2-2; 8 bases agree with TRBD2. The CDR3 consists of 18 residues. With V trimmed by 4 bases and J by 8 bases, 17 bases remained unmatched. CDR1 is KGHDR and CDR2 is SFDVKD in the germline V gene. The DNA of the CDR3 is TGTGCCACCAGTGACCGTGGGACTAGTGTCCCCCTTAGAGGGGAGCTGTTTTTT. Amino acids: CATSDRGTSVPLRGELFF.

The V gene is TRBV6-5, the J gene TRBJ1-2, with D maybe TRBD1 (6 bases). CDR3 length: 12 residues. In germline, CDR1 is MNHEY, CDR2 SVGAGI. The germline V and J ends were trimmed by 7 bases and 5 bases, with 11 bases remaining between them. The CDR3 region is CASTLGGYGYTF. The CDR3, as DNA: TGTGCCAGCACCTTAGGGGGATATGGCTACACCTTC.

In DNA, the CDR3 is TGTGCCACCCAGGCGTCCAGGCCCAGGCGGGGCAACGTCCTGACTTTC. This gives the protein CATQASRPRRGNVLTF. The chain combines TRBV24-1 with TRBJ2-6, with D possibly TRBD2 on 6 matching bases. The germline V gene encodes CDR1 KGHDR and CDR2 SFDVKD. Trimming took off 9 bases at V and 9 bases at J, with 23 bases between the two ends. The CDR3 contains 16 residues.

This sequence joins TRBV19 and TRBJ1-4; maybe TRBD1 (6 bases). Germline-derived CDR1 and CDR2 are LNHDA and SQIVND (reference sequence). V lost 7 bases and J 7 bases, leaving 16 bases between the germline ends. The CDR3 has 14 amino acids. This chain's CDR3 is CASTAGGRGEKLFF. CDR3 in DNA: TGTGCCAGTACCGCGGGGGGGCGCGGTGAAAAACTGTTTTTT.

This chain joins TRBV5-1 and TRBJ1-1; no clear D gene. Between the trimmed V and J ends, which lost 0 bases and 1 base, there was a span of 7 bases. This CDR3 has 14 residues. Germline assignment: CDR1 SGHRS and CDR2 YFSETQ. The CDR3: CASSLGRGNTEAFF. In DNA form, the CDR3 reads TGCGCCAGCAGCTTGGGTCGGGGGAACACTGAAGCTTTCTTT.

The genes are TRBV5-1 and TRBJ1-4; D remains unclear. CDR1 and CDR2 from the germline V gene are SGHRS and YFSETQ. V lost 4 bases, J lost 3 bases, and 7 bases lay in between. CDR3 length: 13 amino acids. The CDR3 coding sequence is TGCGCCAGCAGCCCTACGTCTAATGAAAAACTGTTTTTT. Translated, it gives CASSPTSNEKLFF.

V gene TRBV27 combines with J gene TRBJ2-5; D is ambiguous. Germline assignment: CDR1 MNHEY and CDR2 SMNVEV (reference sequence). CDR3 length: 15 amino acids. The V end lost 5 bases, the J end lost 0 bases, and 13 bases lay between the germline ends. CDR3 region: CASSPTPGYQETQYF. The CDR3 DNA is TGTGCCAGCAGTCCTACCCCCGGGTACCAAGAGACCCAGTACTTC.

The CDR3 sequence is CASSRQGNQPQHF. Here the CDR3 DNA reads TGTGCCAGCAGCCGACAGGGGAATCAGCCCCAGCATTTT. The chain carries TRBV2 and TRBJ1-5, with 8 bases that match TRBD1. Unmatched junction bases numbered 2, after V lost 6 bases and J lost 4 bases. Germline CDR1 reads SNHLY; CDR2 reads FYNNEI. CDR3 length: 13 residues.

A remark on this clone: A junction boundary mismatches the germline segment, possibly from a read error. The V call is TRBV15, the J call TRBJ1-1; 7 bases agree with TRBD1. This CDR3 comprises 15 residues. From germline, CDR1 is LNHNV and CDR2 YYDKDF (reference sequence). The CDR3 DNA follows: TGTGCCACCAGCGACAACTCACAGGGGAACGCTGAAGCTTTCTTT. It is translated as CATSDNSQGNAEAFF.

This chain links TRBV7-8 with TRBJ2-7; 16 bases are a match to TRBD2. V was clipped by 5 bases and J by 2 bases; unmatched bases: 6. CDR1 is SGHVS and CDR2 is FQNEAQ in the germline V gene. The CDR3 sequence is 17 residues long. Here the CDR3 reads CASSHPGTSGRAYEQYF. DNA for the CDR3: TGTGCCAGCAGCCATCCTGGGACTAGCGGGAGGGCCTACGAGCAGTACTTC. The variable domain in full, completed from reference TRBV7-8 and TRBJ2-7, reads GAGVSQSPRYKVAKRGQDVALRCDPISGHVSLFWYQQALGQGPEFLTYFQNEAQLDKSGLPSDRFFAERPEGSVSTLKIQRTQQEDSAVYLCASSHPGTSGRAYEQYFGPGTRLTVT.

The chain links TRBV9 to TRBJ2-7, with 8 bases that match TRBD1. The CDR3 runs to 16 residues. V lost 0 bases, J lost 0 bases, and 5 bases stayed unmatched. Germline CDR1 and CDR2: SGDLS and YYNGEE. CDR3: CASSVGGDRFSYEQYF. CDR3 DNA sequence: TGTGCCAGCAGCGTAGGTGGGGACAGGTTCTCCTACGAGCAGTACTTC.

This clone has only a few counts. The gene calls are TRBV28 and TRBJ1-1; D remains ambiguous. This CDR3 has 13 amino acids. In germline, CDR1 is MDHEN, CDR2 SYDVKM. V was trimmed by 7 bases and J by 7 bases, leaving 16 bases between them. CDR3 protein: CASNNARGFEAFF. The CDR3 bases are TGTGCCAGCAATAACGCACGGGGATTTGAAGCTTTCTTT.

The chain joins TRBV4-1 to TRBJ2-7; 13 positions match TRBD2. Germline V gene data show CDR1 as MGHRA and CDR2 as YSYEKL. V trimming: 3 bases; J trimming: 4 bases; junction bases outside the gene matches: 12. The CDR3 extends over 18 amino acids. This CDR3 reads CASSQGLAGPTRPYEQYF. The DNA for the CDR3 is TGCGCCAGCAGCCAGGGACTAGCGGGACCTACCCGGCCATACGAGCAGTACTTC.

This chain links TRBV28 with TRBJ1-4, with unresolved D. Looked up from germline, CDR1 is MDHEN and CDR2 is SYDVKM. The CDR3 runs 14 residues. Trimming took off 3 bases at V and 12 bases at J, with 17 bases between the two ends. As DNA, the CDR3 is TGTGCCAGCAGTTTGCCAATATCGGGTCTGGAACTGTTTTTT. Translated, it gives CASSLPISGLELFF.

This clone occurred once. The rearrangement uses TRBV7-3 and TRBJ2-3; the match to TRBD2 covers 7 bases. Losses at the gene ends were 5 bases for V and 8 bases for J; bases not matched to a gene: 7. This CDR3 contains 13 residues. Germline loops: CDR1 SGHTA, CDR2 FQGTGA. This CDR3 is CASSPLVAGTQYF. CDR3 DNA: TGTGCCAGCAGCCCGTTGGTAGCGGGTACGCAGTATTTT.

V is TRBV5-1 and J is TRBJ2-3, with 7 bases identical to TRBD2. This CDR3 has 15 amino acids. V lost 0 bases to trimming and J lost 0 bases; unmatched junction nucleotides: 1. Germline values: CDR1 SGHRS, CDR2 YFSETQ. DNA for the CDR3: TGCGCCAGCAGCTTGGAGCGGGATAGCACAGATACGCAGTATTTT. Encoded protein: CASSLERDSTDTQYF. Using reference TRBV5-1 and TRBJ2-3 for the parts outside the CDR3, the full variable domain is KAGVTQTPRYLIKTRGQQVTLSCSPISGHRSVSWYQQTPGQGLQFLFEYFSETQRNKGNFPGRFSGRQFSNSRSEMNVSTLELGDSALYLCASSLERDSTDTQYFGPGTRLTVL.

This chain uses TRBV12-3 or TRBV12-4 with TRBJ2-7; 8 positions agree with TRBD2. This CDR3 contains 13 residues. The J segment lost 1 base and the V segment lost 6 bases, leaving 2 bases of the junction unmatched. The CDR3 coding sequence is TGTGCCAGCAGAACTAGCGGATCCTACGAGCAGTACTTC. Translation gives CASRTSGSYEQYF.

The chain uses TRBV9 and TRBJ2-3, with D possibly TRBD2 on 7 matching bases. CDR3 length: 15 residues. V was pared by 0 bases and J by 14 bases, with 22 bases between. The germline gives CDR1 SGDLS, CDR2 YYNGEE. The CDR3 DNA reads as TGTGCCAGCAGCGTAGGAAGTAGCGGTAGAGGGGGGGTGTATTTT. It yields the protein CASSVGSSGRGGVYF.

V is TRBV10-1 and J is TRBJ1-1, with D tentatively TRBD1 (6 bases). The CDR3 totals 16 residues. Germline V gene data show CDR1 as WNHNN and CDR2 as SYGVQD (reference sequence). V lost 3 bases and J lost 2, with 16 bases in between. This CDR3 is CASSERQADLNTEAFF. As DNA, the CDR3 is TGCGCCAGCAGTGAACGACAGGCTGACTTAAACACTGAAGCTTTCTTT.

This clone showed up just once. CDR3 sequence: CASSLVLSGYEQYF. The CDR3 DNA reads TGTGCCAGCAGCTTAGTTCTTAGCGGCTACGAGCAGTACTTC. The chain carries TRBV7-9 and TRBJ2-7; a possible D gene is TRBD2 (6 bases). The germline V gene has CDR1 SEHNR and CDR2 FQNEAQ (reference sequence). The V and J ends lost 1 base and 3 bases respectively, with 10 bases between them. This CDR3 region has 14 residues.

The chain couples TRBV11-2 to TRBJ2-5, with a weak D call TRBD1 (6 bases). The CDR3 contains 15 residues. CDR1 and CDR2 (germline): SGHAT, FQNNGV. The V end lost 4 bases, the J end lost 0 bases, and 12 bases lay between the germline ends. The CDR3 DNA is TGTGCCAGCAGCTCCCTAAGGGGGTACCAAGAGACCCAGTACTTC. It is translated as CASSSLRGYQETQYF. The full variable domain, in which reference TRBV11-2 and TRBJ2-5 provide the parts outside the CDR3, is EAGVAQSPRYKIIEKRQSVAFWCNPISGHATLYWYQQILGQGPKLLIQFQNNGVVDDSQLPKDRFSAERLKGVDSTLKIQPAKLEDSAVYLCASSSLRGYQETQYFGPGTRLLVL.

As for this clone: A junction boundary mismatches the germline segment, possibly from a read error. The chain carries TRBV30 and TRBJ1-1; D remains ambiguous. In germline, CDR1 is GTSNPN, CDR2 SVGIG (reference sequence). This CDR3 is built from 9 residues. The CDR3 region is CAGNSEAFF. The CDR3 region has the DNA TGTGCCGGTAACAGTGAAGCTTTCTTT.

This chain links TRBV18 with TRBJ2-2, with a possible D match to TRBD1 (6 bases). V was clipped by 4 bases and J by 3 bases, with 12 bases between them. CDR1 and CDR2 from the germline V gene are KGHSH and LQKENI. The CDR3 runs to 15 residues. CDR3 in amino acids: CASSLRGTYTGELFF. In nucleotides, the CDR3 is TGTGCCAGCTCACTCAGGGGTACCTACACCGGGGAGCTGTTTTTT.